Listed here are 8 T cell receptor beta chains from one sample, sequenced in a study of shared clonotypes between healthy human individuals. Clones were sequenced by immunoSEQ multiplex PCR, and TCRdb holds only the in-frame ones, with some missing. The data show some 2 million clones, with 90% to 95% seen just once and around 0.13% held by the top ten. The sample comprised naive CD4+ T cells sorted from blood. Noted subset: CD45RA+ positively selected. These receptors all come from a man aged 18 to 30 in good health.

This clone was seen once. The genes are TRBV7-9 and TRBJ1-6; TRBD1 might be the D (6 bases). CDR1 SEHNR and CDR2 FQNEAQ come from the germline V gene (reference sequence). CDR3 length: 17 amino acids. V lost 0 bases and J lost 0, with 9 bases in between. The CDR3 is CASSLAQGSSYNSPLHF. CDR3 sequence (DNA): TGTGCCAGCAGCTTAGCGCAGGGGAGCTCCTATAATTCACCCCTCCACTTT.

The chain joins TRBV11-2 to TRBJ2-3; 10 nucleotides align to TRBD2. Germline CDR1 reads SGHAT; CDR2 reads FQNNGV. The V gene end was trimmed by 5 bases and the J gene end by 4 bases; junction bases not matched to a gene: 12. This CDR3 contains 17 residues. The CDR3 loop is CASSRGGATSGADTQYF. DNA of the CDR3: TGTGCCAGCAGCCGGGGCGGGGCTACTAGCGGGGCAGATACGCAGTATTTT. Full variable domain (outside the CDR3, taken from reference TRBV11-2 and TRBJ2-3): EAGVAQSPRYKIIEKRQSVAFWCNPISGHATLYWYQQILGQGPKLLIQFQNNGVVDDSQLPKDRFSAERLKGVDSTLKIQPAKLEDSAVYLCASSRGGATSGADTQYFGPGTRLTVL.

The CDR3 nucleotides read TGTGCCTGGAGTGTACAGGACAGGGGCTACAATGAGCAGTTCTTC. As protein: CAWSVQDRGYNEQFF. The chain uses TRBV30 and TRBJ2-1; TRBD1 matches 9 bases. Germline V CDR1 and CDR2: GTSNPN, SVGIG (reference sequence). The CDR3 runs 15 residues. The V segment lost 0 bases and the J segment 3 bases; nucleotides outside the gene matches: 3. Full variable domain (rest looked up from reference TRBV30 and TRBJ2-1): SQTIHQWPATLVQPVGSPLSLECTVEGTSNPNLYWYRQAAGRGLQLLFYSVGIGQISSEVPQNLSASRPQDRQFILSSKKLLLSDSGFYLCAWSVQDRGYNEQFFGPGTRLTVL.

The CDR3 is CASRPGLAGTGELFF. The CDR3 DNA reads as TGTGCCAGCAGACCCGGACTAGCGGGAACCGGGGAGCTGTTTTTT. The J gene is TRBJ2-2, the V gene TRBV6-6; 12 nucleotides line up with TRBD2. The V and J ends lost 6 bases and 5 bases, in that order; junction bases with no gene match: 4. This CDR3 contains 15 residues. Germline values: CDR1 MNHNY, CDR2 SVGAGI (reference sequence).

The chain recombines TRBV11-2 with TRBJ2-5; no clear D. V was pared by 5 bases and J by 1 base, with 11 bases between. The CDR3 spans 14 residues. Looked up from germline, CDR1 is SGHAT and CDR2 is FQNNGV. Here the CDR3 DNA reads TGTGCCAGCAGCCCCGGTAGGGTCCAAGAGACCCAGTACTTC. Translation gives CASSPGRVQETQYF. The full variable domain, rest sourced from reference TRBV11-2 and TRBJ2-5, is EAGVAQSPRYKIIEKRQSVAFWCNPISGHATLYWYQQILGQGPKLLIQFQNNGVVDDSQLPKDRFSAERLKGVDSTLKIQPAKLEDSAVYLCASSPGRVQETQYFGPGTRLLVL.

The J gene is TRBJ2-7, the V gene TRBV9; D remains ambiguous. The CDR3 spans 14 residues. The germline gives CDR1 SGDLS, CDR2 YYNGEE. V was trimmed by 0 bases and J by 1 base, leaving 8 bases between them. The CDR3: CASSVDLLSYEQYF. The CDR3 DNA follows: TGTGCCAGCAGCGTAGACCTATTGTCCTACGAGCAGTACTTC.

The rearrangement links TRBV9 to TRBJ2-1, with no clear D. The germline CDR1 and CDR2 sequences are SGDLS and YYNGEE. The CDR3 is 18 residues long. V was trimmed by 4 bases and J by 8 bases, leaving 28 bases between them. CDR3 DNA sequence: TGTGCCAGCAGCTTCCTGAAGGGTGATTGGCGGCAGGTCCATGAGCAGTTCTTC. Translated: CASSFLKGDWRQVHEQFF.

This chain connects TRBV6-6 to TRBJ2-7; D possibly corresponds to TRBD2 (5 bases). The CDR3 has 13 residues. Trimming removed 2 bases at V and 2 bases at J, with 7 bases between. CDR1 and CDR2 from the germline V gene are MNHNY and SVGAGI (reference sequence). As DNA, the CDR3 is TGTGCCAGCAGTTACGAGAGGGCCTACGAGCAGTACTTC. Protein product: CASSYERAYEQYF.